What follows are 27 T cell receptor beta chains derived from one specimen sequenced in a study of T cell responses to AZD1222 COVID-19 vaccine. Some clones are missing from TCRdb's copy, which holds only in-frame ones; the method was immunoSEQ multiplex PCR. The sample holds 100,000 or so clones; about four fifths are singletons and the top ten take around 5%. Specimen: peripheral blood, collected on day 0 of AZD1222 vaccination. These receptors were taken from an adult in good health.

Here the CDR3 reads CASSPRSLETQYF. In nucleotides, the CDR3 is TGTGCCAGCTCACCAAGGTCCCTGGAGACCCAGTACTTC. The V and J genes are TRBV18 and TRBJ2-5, with D uncertain. Per the germline V gene, CDR1 is KGHSH and CDR2 is LQKENI. V was clipped by 2 bases and J by 5 bases, with 9 bases between them. CDR3 length: 13 residues. Complete variable domain (other parts from reference TRBV18 and TRBJ2-5): NAGVMQNPRHLVRRRGQEARLRCSPMKGHSHVYWYRQLPEEGLKFMVYLQKENIIDESGMPKERFSAEFPKEGPSILRIQQVVRGDSAAYFCASSPRSLETQYFGPGTRLLVL.

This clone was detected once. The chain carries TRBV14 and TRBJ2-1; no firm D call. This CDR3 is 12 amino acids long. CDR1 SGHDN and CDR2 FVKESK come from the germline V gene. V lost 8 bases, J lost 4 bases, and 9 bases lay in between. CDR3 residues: CASSPTYNEQFF. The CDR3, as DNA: TGTGCCAGCTCCCCAACGTACAATGAGCAGTTCTTC.

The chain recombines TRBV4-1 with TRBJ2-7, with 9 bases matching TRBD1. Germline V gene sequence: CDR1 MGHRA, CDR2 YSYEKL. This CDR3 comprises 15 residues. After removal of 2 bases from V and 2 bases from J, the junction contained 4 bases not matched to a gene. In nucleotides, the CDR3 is TGCGCCAGCAGCCAACTCGGGACAGGGCCCTACGAGCAGTACTTC. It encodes CASSQLGTGPYEQYF.

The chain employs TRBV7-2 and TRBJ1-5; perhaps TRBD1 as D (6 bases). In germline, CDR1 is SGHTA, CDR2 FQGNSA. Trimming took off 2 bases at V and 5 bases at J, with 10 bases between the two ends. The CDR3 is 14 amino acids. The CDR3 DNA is TGTGCCAGCAGCTTAACTGGGGGCGATCAGCCCCAGCATTTT. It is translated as CASSLTGGDQPQHF.

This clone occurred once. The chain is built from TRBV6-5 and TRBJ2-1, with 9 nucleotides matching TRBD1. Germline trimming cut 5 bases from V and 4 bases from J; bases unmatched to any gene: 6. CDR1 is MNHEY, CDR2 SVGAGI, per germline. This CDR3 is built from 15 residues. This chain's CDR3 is CASSRTGGQYNEQFF. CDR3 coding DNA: TGTGCCAGCAGTAGAACAGGGGGCCAGTACAATGAGCAGTTCTTC.

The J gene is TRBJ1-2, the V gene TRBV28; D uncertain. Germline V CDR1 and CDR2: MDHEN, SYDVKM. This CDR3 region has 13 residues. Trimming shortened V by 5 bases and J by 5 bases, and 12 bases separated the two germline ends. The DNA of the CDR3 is TGTGCCAGCAGTACCCCGGACCTTTATGGCTACACCTTC. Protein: CASSTPDLYGYTF.

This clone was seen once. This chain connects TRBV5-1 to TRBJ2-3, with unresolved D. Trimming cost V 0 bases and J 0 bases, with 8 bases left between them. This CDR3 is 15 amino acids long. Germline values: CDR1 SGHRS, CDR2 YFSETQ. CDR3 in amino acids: CASSLATTSTDTQYF. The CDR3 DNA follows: TGCGCCAGCAGCTTGGCGACAACTAGCACAGATACGCAGTATTTT.

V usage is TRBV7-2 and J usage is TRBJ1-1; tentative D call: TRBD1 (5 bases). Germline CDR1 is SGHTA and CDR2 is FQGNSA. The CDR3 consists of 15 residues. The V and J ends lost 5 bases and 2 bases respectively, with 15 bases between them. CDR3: CASSRSGTENTEAFF. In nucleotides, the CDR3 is TGTGCCAGCAGCAGGTCCGGGACGGAAAACACTGAAGCTTTCTTT.

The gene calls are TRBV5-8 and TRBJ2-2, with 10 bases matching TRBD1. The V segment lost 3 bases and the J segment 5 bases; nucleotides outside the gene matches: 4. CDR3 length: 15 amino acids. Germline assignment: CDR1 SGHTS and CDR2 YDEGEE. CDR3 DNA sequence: TGTGCCAGCAGCTCGACAGGGGGCCGTACCGGGGAGCTGTTTTTT. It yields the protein CASSSTGGRTGELFF.

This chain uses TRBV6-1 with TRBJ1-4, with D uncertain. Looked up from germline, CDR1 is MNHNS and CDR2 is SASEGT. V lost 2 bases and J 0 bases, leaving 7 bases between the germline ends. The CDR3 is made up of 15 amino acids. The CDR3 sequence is CASSEILSTNEKLFF. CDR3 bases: TGTGCCAGCAGTGAAATCCTCTCAACTAATGAAAAACTGTTTTTT.

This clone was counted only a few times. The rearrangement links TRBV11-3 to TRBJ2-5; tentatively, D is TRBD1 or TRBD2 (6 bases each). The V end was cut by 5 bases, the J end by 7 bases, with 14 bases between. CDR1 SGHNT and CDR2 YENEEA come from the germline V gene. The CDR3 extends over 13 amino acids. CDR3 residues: CASSPGGRGTQYF. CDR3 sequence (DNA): TGTGCCAGCAGCCCCGGGGGCCGGGGGACCCAGTACTTC. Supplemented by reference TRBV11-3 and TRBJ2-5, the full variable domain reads EAGVVQSPRYKIIEKKQPVAFWCNPISGHNTLYWYLQNLGQGPELLIRYENEEAVDDSQLPKDRFSAERLKGVDSTLKIQPAELGDSAVYLCASSPGGRGTQYFGPGTRLLVL.

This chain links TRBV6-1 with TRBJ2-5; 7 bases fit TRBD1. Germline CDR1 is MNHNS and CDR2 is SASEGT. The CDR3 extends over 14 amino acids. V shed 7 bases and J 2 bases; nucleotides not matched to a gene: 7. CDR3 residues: CASTRTGSQETQYF. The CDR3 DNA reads TGTGCCAGCACAAGGACAGGTTCACAAGAGACCCAGTACTTC.

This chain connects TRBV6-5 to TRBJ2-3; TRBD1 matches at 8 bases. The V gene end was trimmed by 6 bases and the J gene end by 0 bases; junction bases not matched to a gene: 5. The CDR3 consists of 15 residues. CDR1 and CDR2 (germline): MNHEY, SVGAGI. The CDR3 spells CASRLDRGSTDTQYF. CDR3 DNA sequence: TGTGCCAGCAGACTCGACAGGGGAAGCACAGATACGCAGTATTTT.

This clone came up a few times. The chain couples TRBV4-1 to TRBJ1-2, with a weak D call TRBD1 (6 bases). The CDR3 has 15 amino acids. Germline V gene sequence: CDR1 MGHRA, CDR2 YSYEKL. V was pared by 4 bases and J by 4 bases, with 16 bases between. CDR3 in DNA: TGCGCCAGCAGCCCCGCCAGGGGCGCAGCCTATGGCTACACCTTC. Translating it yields CASSPARGAAYGYTF.

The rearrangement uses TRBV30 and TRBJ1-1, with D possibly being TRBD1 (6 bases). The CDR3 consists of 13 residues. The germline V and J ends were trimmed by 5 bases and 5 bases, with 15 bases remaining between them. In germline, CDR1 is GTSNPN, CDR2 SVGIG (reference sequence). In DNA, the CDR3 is TGTGCCTGGGACCCACAACAGGGAACTGAAGCTTTCTTT. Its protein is CAWDPQQGTEAFF. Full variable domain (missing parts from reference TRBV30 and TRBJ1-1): SQTIHQWPATLVQPVGSPLSLECTVEGTSNPNLYWYRQAAGRGLQLLFYSVGIGQISSEVPQNLSASRPQDRQFILSSKKLLLSDSGFYLCAWDPQQGTEAFFGQGTRLTVV.

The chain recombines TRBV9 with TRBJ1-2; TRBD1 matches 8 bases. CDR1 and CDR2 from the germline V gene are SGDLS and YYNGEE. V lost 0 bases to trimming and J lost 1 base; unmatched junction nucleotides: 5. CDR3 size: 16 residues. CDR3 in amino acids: CASSVGNRGDNYGYTF. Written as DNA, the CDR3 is TGTGCCAGCAGCGTAGGTAACAGGGGGGATAACTATGGCTACACCTTC.

The CDR3: CASSALRTGTDPYEQYF. Here the CDR3 DNA reads TGTGCCAGCAGTGCCCTCCGGACAGGGACGGACCCCTACGAGCAGTACTTC. This chain joins TRBV6-1 and TRBJ2-7, with 8 bases lining up with TRBD1. This CDR3 has 17 amino acids. Trimming at V came to 4 bases and at J to 2 bases, leaving 13 bases not matched to a gene. Germline loops: CDR1 MNHNS, CDR2 SASEGT.

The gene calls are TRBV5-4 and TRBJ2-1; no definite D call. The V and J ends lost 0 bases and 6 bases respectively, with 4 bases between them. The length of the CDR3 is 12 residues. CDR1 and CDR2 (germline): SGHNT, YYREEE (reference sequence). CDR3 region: CASSLDPNEQFF. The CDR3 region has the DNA TGTGCCAGCAGCTTGGACCCCAATGAGCAGTTCTTC.

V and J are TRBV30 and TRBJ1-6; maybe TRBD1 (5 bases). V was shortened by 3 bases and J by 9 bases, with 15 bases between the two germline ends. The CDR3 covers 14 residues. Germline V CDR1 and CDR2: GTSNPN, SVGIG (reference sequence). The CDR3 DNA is TGTGCCTGGAGCCCTGCAGGGAGGAGTTCACCCCTCCACTTT. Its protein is CAWSPAGRSSPLHF. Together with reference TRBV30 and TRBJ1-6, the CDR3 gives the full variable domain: SQTIHQWPATLVQPVGSPLSLECTVEGTSNPNLYWYRQAAGRGLQLLFYSVGIGQISSEVPQNLSASRPQDRQFILSSKKLLLSDSGFYLCAWSPAGRSSPLHFGNGTRLTVT.

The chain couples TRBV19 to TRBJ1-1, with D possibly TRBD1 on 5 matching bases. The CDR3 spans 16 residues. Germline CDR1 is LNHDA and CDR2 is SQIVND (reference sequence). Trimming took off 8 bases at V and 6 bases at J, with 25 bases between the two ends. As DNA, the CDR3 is TGTGCCAGTTCCCCGCAAACAGGCCCCGGTTCGGCTGAAGCTTTCTTT. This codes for CASSPQTGPGSAEAFF.

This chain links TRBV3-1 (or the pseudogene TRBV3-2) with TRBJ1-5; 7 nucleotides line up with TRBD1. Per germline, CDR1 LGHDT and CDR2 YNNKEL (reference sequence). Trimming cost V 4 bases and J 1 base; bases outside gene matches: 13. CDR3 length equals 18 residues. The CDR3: CASSPTGFGDFSNQPQHF. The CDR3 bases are TGTGCCAGCAGCCCGACAGGGTTTGGGGATTTCAGCAATCAGCCCCAGCATTTT.

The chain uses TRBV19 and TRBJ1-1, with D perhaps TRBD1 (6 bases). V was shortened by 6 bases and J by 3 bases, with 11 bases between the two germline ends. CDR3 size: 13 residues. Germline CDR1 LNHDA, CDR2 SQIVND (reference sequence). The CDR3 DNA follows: TGTGCCAGTAGACGGGGGCGCGACACTGAAGCTTTCTTT. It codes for CASRRGRDTEAFF. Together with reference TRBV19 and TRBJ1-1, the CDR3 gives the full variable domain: DGGITQSPKYLFRKEGQNVTLSCEQNLNHDAMYWYRQDPGQGLRLIYYSQIVNDFQKGDIAEGYSVSREKKESFPLTVTSAQKNPTAFYLCASRRGRDTEAFFGQGTRLTVV.

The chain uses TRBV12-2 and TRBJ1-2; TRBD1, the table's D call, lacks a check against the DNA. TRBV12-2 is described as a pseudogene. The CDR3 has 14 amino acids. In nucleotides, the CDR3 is TGTGCAAGTCGTCGGACAGGGATTATTTATGGCTACACCTTC. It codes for CASRRTGIIYGYTF.

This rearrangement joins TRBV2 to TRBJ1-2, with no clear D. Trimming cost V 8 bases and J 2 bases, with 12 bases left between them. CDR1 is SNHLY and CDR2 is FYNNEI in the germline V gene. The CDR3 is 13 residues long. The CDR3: CASLEGVNYGYTF. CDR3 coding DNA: TGTGCCAGCTTAGAGGGAGTAAACTATGGCTACACCTTC.

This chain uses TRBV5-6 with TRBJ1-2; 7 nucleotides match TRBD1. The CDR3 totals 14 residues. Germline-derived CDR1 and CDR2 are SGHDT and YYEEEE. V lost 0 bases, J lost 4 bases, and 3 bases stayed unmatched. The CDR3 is CASSLGDSLYGYTF. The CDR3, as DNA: TGTGCCAGCAGCTTGGGGGACAGTCTCTATGGCTACACCTTC.

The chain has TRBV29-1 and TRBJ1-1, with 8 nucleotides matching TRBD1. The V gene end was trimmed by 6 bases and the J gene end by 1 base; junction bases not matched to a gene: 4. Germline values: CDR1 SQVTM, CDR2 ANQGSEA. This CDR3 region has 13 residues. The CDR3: CSVDRAGNTEAFF. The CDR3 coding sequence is TGCAGCGTGGACAGGGCGGGGAACACTGAAGCTTTCTTT.

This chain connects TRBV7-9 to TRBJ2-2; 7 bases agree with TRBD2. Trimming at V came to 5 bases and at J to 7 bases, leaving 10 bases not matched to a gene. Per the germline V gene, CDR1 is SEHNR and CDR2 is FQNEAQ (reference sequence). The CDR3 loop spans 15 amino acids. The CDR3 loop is CASSPMGGSLGELFF. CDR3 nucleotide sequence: TGTGCCAGCAGCCCCATGGGAGGGTCTCTCGGGGAGCTGTTTTTT.